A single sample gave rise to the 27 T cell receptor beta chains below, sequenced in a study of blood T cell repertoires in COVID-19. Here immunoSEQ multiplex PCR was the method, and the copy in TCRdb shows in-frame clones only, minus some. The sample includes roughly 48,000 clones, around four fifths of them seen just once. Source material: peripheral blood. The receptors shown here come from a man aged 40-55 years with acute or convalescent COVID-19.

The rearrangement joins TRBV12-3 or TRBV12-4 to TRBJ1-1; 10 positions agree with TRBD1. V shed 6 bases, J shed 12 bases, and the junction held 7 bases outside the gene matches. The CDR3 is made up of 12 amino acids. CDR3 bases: TGTGCCAGCAGCCCGGGACAGGGGATAACTTTCTTT. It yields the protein CASSPGQGITFF.

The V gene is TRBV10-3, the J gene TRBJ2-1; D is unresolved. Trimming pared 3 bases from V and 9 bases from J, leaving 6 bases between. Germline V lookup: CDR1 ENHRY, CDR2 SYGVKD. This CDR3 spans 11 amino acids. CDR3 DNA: TGTGCCATCAGTGAACAGTCTGAGCAGTTCTTC. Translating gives CAISEQSEQFF.

The CDR3 is CASSELAGGVNTEAFF. The CDR3 DNA sequence: TGTGCCAGCAGTGAGTTGGCAGGGGGCGTGAACACTGAAGCTTTCTTT. This chain connects TRBV6-1 to TRBJ1-1; TRBD1 agrees at 8 bases. CDR1 is MNHNS, CDR2 SASEGT, per germline. The CDR3 has 16 residues. J lost 0 bases, V lost 3 bases, and 6 bases had no gene match.

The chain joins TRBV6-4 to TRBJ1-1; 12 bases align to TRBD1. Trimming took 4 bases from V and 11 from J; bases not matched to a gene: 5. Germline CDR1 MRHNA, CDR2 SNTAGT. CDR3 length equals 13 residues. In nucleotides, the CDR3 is TGTGCCAGCAGTGCTGGGACAGGGGGCTTGGCTTTCTTT. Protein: CASSAGTGGLAFF.

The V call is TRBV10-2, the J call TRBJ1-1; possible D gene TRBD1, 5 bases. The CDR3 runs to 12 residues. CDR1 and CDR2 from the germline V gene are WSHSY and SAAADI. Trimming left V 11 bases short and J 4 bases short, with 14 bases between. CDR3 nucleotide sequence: TGCGCCTCACTAAGGGGAACCACTGAAGCTTTCTTT. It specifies CASLRGTTEAFF.

The CDR3 loop is CASIDLDIQRNEQFF. The DNA for the CDR3 is TGTGCCAGCATTGACCTGGACATCCAACGCAATGAGCAGTTCTTC. This chain joins TRBV25-1 and TRBJ2-1, with a possible D match to TRBD1 (5 bases). Looked up from germline, CDR1 is MGHDK and CDR2 is SYGVNS. The CDR3 consists of 15 residues. V was trimmed by 7 bases and J by 6 bases, leaving 19 bases between them.

The CDR3 nucleotides read TGCGCCAGCAGCCCGGGACTAGACAATGAGCAGTTCTTC. Protein: CASSPGLDNEQFF. The chain employs TRBV5-1 and TRBJ2-1, with TRBD2 identical over 8 bases. CDR1 SGHRS and CDR2 YFSETQ come from the germline V gene. After removal of 4 bases from V and 5 bases from J, the junction contained 2 bases not matched to a gene. The CDR3 consists of 13 residues.

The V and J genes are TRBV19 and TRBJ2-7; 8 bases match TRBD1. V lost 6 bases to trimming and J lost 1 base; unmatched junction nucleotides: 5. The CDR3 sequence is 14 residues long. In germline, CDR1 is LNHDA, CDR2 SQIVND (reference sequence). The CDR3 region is CASRGTGLSYEQYF. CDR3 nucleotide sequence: TGTGCCAGTAGAGGGACAGGCCTTTCCTACGAGCAGTACTTC. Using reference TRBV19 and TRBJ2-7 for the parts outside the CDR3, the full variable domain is DGGITQSPKYLFRKEGQNVTLSCEQNLNHDAMYWYRQDPGQGLRLIYYSQIVNDFQKGDIAEGYSVSREKKESFPLTVTSAQKNPTAFYLCASRGTGLSYEQYFGPGTRLTVT.

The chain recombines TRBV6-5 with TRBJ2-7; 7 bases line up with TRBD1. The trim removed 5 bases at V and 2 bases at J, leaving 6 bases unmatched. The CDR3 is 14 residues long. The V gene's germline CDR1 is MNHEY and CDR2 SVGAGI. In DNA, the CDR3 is TGTGCCAGCAGTCCTTACAGGGGCCCCTACGAGCAGTACTTC. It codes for CASSPYRGPYEQYF.

Written as DNA, the CDR3 is TGTGCCTGGAGTGGACAGTTCAATCAGCCCCAGCATTTT. This translates into CAWSGQFNQPQHF. The chain is built from TRBV30 and TRBJ1-5; the D gene is possibly TRBD1 (5 bases). The CDR3 extends over 13 amino acids. Germline loops: CDR1 GTSNPN, CDR2 SVGIG (reference sequence). V dropped 1 base and J dropped 3 bases, with 7 bases sitting between them.

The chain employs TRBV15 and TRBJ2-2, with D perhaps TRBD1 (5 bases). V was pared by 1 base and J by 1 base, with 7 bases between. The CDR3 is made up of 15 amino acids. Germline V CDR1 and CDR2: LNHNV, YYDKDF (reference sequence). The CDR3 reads CATSRGDRNTGELFF. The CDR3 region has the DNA TGTGCCACCAGCAGAGGCGACAGGAACACCGGGGAGCTGTTTTTT.

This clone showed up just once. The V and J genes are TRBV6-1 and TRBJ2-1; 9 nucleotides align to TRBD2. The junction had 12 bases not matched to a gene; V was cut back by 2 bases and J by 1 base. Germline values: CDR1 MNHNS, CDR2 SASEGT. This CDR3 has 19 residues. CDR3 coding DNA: TGTGCCAGCAGTGAACGATCTAGCGGGGCAATCTGGTCCTACAATGAGCAGTTCTTC. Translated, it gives CASSERSSGAIWSYNEQFF.

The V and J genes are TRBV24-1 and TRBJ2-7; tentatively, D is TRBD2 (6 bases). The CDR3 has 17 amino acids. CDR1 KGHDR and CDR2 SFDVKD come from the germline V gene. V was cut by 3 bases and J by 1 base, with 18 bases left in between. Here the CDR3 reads CATSDAPGRGRSYEQYF. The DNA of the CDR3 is TGTGCCACCAGTGATGCCCCGGGACGGGGGAGGTCCTACGAGCAGTACTTC.

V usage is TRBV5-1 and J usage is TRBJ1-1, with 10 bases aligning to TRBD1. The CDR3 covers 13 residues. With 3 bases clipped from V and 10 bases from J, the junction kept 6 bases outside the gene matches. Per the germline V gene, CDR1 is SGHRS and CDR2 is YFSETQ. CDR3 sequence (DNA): TGCGCCAGCAGCTATAAGACAGGGGGCTTAGCTTTCTTT. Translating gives CASSYKTGGLAFF.

The CDR3 reads CASSPSSGGFTGELFF. CDR3 nucleotide sequence: TGTGCCAGCAGCCCCTCCAGCGGGGGTTTCACCGGGGAGCTGTTTTTT. The chain uses TRBV7-3 and TRBJ2-2, with 8 bases fitting TRBD2. This CDR3 region has 16 residues. The ends lost 5 bases at V and 4 bases at J; junction bases unmatched: 9. Germline loops: CDR1 SGHTA, CDR2 FQGTGA.

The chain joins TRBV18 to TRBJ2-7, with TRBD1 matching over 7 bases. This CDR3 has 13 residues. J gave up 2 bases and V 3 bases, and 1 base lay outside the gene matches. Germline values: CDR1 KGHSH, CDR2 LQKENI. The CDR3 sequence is CASSPGTAYEQYF. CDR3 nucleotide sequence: TGTGCCAGCTCACCCGGGACAGCCTACGAGCAGTACTTC.

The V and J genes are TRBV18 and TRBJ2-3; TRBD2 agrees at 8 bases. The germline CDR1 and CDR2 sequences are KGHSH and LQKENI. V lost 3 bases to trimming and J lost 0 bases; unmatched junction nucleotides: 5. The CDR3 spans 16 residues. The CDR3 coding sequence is TGTGCCAGCTCACCTCGGGGGGGGGCAAGCACAGATACGCAGTATTTT. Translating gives CASSPRGGASTDTQYF.

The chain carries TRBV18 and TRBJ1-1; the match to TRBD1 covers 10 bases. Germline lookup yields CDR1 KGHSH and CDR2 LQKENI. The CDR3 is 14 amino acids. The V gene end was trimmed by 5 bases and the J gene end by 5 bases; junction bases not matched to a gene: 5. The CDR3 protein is CASSTDRGRTEAFF. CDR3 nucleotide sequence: TGTGCCAGCTCAACCGACAGGGGGCGAACTGAAGCTTTCTTT.

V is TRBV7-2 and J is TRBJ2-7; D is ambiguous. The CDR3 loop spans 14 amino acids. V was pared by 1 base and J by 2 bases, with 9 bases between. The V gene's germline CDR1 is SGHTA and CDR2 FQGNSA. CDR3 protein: CASSLGLRTYEQYF. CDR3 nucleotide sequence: TGTGCCAGCAGCTTAGGTCTGAGGACCTACGAGCAGTACTTC.

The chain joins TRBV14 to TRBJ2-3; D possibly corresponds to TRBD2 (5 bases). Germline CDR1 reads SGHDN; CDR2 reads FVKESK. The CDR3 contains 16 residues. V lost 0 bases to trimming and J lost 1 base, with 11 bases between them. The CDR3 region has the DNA TGTGCCAGCAGCCAAGAACCGCTAGCCGGCACAGATACGCAGTATTTT. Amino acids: CASSQEPLAGTDTQYF.

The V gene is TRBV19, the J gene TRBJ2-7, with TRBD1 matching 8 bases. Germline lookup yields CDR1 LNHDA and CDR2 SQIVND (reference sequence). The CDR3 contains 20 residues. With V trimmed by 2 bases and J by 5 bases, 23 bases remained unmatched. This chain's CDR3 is CASSIYWTGDRGIPFHEQYF. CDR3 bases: TGTGCCAGTAGTATATATTGGACGGGAGACAGGGGAATCCCGTTCCACGAGCAGTACTTC.

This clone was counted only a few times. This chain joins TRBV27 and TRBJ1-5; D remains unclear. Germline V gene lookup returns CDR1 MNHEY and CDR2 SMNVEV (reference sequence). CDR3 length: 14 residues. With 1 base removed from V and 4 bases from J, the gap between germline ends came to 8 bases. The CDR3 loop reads CASSLYAENQPQHF. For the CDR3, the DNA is TGTGCCAGCAGTTTATACGCAGAAAATCAGCCCCAGCATTTT.

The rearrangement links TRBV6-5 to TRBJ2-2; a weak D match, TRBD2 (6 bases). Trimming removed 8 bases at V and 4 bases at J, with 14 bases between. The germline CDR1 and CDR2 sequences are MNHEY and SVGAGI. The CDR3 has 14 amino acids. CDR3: CASLLGSITGELFF. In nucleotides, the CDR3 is TGTGCCAGCCTCCTCGGGAGCATCACCGGGGAGCTGTTTTTT.

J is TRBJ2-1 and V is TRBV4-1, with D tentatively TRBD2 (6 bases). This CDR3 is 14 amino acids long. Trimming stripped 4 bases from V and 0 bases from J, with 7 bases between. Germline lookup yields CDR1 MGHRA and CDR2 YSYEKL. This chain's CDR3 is CASSPTSSYNEQFF. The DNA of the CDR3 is TGCGCCAGCAGCCCGACTAGCTCCTACAATGAGCAGTTCTTC.

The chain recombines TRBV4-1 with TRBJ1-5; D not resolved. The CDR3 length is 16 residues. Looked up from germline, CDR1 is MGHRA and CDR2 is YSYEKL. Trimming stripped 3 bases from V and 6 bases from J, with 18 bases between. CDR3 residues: CASSQIIRGLGQPQHF. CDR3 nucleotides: TGCGCCAGCAGCCAGATTATAAGAGGTTTAGGTCAGCCCCAGCATTTT.

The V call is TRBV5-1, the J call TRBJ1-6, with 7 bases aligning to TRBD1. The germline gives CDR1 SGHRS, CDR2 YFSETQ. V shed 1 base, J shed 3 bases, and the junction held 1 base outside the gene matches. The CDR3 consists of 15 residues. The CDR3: CASSLPGGYNSPLHF. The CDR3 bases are TGCGCCAGCAGCTTGCCAGGGGGCTATAATTCACCCCTCCACTTT.

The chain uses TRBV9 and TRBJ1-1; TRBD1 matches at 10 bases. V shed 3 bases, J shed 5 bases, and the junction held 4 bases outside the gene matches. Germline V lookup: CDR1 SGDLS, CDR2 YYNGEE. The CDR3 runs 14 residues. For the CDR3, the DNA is TGTGCCAGCAGCGGCGGGACAGGGGTTACTGAAGCTTTCTTT. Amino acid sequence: CASSGGTGVTEAFF.